This T cell receptor (beta chain) was profiled in a study of blood T cell repertoires in COVID-19. The wider study: Both acute and convalescent COVID-19 samples were obtained from the United States, Italy and Spain. T cells, B-cell-depleted T cells, or PBMCs provided the cDNA or gDNA that served as material.

In the original analysis: It was from reference gene primer amplification that nucleated cell counts were estimated. Profiling relied on immunoSEQ multiplex PCR, and the TCRdb table lists in-frame clones only, not all of them. V, J and clone size derive from that table, while D and trimming were established from the DNA sequence. The repertoire holds about 180,000 clones, with 88% as singletons. Trimming stripped 2 bases from V and 7 bases from J, with 15 bases between. Germline V gene sequence: CDR1 SGHRS, CDR2 YFSETQ. The CDR3 is made up of 14 amino acids. The sample taken for sequencing was peripheral blood. This sequence originates from a woman aged 25 to 39 with acute or convalescent COVID-19. V usage is TRBV5-1 and J usage is TRBJ1-2; the D gene is possibly TRBD1 (6 bases). CDR3 sequence reads: CASSLNTGSSGYTF. The CDR3 DNA reads TGCGCCAGCAGCTTAAATACAGGGTCCTCTGGCTACACCTTC.